The present T cell receptor beta chain was sequenced within a study of regulatory T cells in long-lasting Graves disease. Investigators prepared the TCR beta libraries by applying iRepertoire HTBI primers and Arm-PCR of CDR3 regions. TCRdb recomputed calls from the multiplex PCR reads with MiXCR, one row per CDR3 protein. The data show about 660,000 distinct CDR3 sequences, about 30% seen once. This CDR3 has 15 amino acids. The germline V gene has CDR1 MRHNA and CDR2 SNTAGT. To note about this clonotype: Its cognate antigen is unknown. The junction departs from germline at one end; a sequencing error may be responsible.

Study results and limitations: Segments TRBV28, TRBJ1-2 and TRBJ2-5 showed preferential usage in persistent disease. Fewer public clonotypes were shared by new patients (roughly 970) than by persistent patients (roughly 2,500).

Time point denoted: persistent/refractory GD, antithyroid drugs over 5 years with positive TRAb. PBMC-derived RNA was used for the TCR library. The specimen was peripheral blood mononuclear cells (PBMCs), collected when the disease was refractory, from a patient treated with antithyroid drugs. The TCR was taken from a female donor with Graves disease. The chain carries TRBV6-4 and TRBJ1-1; D not certain. CDR3 amino acids: CASSYSWGGDTEAFF. The CDR3 DNA reads TGTGCCAGCAGTTACTCATGGGGTGGGGACACTGAAGCTTTCTTT.